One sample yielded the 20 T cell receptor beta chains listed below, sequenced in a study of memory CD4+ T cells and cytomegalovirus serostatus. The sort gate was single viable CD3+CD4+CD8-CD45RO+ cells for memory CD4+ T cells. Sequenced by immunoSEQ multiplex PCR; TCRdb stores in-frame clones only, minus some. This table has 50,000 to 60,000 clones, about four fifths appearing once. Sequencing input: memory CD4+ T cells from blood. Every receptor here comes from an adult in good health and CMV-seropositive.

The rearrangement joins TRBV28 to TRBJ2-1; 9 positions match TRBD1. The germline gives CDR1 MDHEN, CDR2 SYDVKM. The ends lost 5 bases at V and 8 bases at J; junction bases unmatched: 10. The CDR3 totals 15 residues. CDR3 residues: CASSPRQGGIYEQFF. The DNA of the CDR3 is TGTGCCAGCAGTCCCCGACAGGGGGGTATTTATGAGCAGTTCTTC.

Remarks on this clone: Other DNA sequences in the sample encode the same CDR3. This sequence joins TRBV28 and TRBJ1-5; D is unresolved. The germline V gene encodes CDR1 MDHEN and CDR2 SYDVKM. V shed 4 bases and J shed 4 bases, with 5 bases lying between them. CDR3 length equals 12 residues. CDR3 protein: CASSSGNQPQHF. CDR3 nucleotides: TGTGCCAGCAGTTCCGGAAATCAGCCCCAGCATTTT.

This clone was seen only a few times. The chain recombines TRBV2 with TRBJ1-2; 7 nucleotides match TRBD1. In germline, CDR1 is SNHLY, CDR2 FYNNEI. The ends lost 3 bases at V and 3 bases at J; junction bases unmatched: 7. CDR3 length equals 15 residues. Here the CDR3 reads CASSDPGTGDYGYTF. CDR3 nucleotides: TGTGCCAGCAGTGACCCCGGTACAGGGGACTATGGCTACACCTTC.

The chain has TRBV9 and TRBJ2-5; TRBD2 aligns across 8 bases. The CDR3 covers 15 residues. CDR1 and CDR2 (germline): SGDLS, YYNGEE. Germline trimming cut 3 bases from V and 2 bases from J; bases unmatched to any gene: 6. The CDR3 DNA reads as TGTGCCAGCAGCGAGACCGGGACTAGTCAAGAGACCCAGTACTTC. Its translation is CASSETGTSQETQYF.

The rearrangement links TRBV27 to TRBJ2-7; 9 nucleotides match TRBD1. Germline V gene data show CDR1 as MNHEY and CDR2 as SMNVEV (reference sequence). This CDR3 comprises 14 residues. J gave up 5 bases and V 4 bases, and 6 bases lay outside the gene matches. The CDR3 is CASSSRQGVHEQYF. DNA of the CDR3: TGTGCCAGCAGTTCCAGACAGGGGGTCCACGAGCAGTACTTC.

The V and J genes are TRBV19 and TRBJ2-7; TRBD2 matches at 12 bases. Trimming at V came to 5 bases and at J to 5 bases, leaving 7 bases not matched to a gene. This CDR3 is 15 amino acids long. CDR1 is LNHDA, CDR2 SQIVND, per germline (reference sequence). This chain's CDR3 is CASSLLAGGRHEQYF. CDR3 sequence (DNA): TGTGCCAGTAGTTTACTAGCGGGAGGCCGCCACGAGCAGTACTTC.

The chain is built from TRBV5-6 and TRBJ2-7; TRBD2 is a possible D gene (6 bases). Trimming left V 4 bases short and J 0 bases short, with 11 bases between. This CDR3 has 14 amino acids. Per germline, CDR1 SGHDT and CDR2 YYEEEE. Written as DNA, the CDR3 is TGTGCCAGCAGCCCCCGCGGGGACTCCTACGAGCAGTACTTC. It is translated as CASSPRGDSYEQYF.

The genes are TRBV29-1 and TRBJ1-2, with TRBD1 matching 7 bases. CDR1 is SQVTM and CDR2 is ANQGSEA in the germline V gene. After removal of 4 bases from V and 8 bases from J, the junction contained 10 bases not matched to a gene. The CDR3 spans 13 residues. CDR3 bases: TGCAGCGTTGCACCCCACAGGGGCGAAGGCTACACCTTC. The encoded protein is CSVAPHRGEGYTF.

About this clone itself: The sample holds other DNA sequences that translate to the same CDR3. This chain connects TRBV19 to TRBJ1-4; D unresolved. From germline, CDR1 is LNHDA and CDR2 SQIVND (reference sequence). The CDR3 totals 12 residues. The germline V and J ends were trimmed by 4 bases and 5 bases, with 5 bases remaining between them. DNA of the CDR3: TGTGCCAGTAGTACCAGGAATGAAAAACTGTTTTTT. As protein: CASSTRNEKLFF.

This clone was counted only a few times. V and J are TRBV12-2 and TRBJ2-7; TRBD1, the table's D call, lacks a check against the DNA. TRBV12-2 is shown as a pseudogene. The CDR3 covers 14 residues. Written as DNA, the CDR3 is TGTGCAAGTCGCTCAACACAGGGACCCTACGAGCAGTACTTC. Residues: CASRSTQGPYEQYF.

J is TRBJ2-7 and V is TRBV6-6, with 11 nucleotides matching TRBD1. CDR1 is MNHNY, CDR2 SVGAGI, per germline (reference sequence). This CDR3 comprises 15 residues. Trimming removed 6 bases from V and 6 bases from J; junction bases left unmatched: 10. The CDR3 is CASRLTGTGGGEQYF. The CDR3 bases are TGTGCCAGCAGACTAACCGGGACAGGGGGTGGCGAGCAGTACTTC.

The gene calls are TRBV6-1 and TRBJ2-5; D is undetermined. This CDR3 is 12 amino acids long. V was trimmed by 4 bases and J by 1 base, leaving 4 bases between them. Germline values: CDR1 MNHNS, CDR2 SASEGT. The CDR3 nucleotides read TGTGCCAGCAGTGGGGTCCAAGAGACCCAGTACTTC. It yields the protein CASSGVQETQYF.

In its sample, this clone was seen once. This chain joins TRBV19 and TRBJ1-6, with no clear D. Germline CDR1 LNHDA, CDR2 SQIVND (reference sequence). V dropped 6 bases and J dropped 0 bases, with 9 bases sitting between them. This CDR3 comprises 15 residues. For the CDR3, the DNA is TGTGCCAGTAGACCTCTTAGCTCCTATAATTCACCCCTCCACTTT. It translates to CASRPLSSYNSPLHF.

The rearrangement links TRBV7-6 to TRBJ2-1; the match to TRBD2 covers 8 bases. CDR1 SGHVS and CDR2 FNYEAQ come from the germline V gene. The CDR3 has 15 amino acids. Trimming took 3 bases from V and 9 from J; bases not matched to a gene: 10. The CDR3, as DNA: TGTGCCAGCAGCTTCCCGCCGGGGGGGCCGAGTGAGCAGTTCTTC. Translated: CASSFPPGGPSEQFF.

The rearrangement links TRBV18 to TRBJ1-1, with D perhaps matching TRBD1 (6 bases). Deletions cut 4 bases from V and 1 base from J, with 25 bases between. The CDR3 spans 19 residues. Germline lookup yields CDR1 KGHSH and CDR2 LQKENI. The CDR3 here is CASSLLHMTGGAANTEAFF. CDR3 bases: TGTGCCAGCTCACTCCTACACATGACAGGTGGAGCCGCGAACACTGAAGCTTTCTTT. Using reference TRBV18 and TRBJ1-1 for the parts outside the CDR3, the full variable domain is NAGVMQNPRHLVRRRGQEARLRCSPMKGHSHVYWYRQLPEEGLKFMVYLQKENIIDESGMPKERFSAEFPKEGPSILRIQQVVRGDSAAYFCASSLLHMTGGAANTEAFFGQGTRLTVV.

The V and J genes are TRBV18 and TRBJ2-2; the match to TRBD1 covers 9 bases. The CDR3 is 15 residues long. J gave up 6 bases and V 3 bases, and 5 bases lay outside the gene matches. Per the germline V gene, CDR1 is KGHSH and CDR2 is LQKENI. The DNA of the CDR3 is TGTGCCAGCTCACCCACAGGGGGCTCGGCCGGGGAGCTGTTTTTT. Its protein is CASSPTGGSAGELFF.

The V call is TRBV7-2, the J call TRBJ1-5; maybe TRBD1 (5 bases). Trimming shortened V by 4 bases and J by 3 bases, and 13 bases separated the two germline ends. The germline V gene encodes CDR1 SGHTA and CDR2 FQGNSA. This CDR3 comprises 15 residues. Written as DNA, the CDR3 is TGTGCCAGCAGCTCGGGACCTCCGCACAATCAGCCCCAGCATTTT. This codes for CASSSGPPHNQPQHF.

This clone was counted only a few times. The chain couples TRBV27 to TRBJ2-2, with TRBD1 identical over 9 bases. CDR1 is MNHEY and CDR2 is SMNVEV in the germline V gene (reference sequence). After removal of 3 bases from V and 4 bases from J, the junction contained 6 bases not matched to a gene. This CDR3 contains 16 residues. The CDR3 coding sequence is TGTGCCAGCAGTTTGTCGGACAGGGGACGCACCGGGGAGCTGTTTTTT. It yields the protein CASSLSDRGRTGELFF.

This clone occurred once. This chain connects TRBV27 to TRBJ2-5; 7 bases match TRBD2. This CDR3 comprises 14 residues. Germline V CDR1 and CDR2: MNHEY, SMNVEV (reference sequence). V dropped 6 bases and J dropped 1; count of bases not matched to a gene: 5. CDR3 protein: CASSGLAAQETQYF. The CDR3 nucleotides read TGTGCCAGCAGCGGGCTAGCGGCCCAAGAGACCCAGTACTTC.

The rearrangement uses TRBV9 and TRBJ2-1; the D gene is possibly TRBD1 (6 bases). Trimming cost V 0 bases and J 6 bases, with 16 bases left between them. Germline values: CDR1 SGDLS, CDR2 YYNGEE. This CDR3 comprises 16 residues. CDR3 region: CASSVDGQPQINEQFF. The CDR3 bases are TGTGCCAGCAGCGTAGATGGACAGCCACAAATCAATGAGCAGTTCTTC.